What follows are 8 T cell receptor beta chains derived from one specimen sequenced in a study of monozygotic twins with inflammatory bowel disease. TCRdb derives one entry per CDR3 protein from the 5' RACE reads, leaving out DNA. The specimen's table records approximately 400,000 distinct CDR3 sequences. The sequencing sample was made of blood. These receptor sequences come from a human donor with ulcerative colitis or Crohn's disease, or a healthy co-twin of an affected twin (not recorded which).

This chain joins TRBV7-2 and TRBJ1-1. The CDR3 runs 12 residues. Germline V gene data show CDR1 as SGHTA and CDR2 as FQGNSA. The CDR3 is CASSLGAGEAFF.

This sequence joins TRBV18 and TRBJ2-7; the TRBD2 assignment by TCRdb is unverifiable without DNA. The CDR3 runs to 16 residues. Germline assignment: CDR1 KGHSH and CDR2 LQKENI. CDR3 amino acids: CASSPRISGAFYEQYF.

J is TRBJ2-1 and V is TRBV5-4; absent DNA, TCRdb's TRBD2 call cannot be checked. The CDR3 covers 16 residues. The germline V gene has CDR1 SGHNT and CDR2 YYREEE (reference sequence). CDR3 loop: CASSPASGGPYNEQFF.

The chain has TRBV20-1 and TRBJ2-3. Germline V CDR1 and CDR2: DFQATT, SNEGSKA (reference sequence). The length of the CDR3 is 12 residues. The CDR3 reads CSARPGTDTQYF.

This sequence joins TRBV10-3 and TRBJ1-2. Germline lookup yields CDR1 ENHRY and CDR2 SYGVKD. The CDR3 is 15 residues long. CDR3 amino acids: CAISGETILGYGYTF.

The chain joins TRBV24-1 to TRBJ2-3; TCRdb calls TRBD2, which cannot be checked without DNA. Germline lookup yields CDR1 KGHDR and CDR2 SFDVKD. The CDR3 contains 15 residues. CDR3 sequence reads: CATSDLGGGKDTQYF.

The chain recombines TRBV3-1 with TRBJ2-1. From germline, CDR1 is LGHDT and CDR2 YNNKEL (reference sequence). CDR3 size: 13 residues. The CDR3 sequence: CASSQVEDNEQFF.

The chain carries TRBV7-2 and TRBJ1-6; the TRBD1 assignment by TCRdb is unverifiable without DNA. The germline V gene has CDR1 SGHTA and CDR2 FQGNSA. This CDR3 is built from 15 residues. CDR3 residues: CASSPQGIYNSPLHF.